This T cell receptor (beta chain) was identified in a study of tumor-infiltrating lymphocytes in primary liver carcinoma. At the level of the study: Tumors measured about 4 to 10 cm and were stage T1-T3 N0M0.

Reverse transcription of about 500 ng total RNA with a constant-region primer produced TCR beta cDNA. Three nested multiplex PCR rounds, a slightly modified ARM-PCR, produced the libraries for TCR beta. The first two PCR rounds used TRBV1-TRBV30 primers with a Cbeta primer, roughly 10 cycles each. A single record per CDR3 protein comes from TCRdb applying MiXCR to the multiplex PCR reads. Of roughly 190,000 distinct CDR3 sequences detected, 70% to 90% appear once; the ten largest clones hold around a sixth. Without any cell sorting, about 19-31 mg of bulk tissue yielded co-extracted RNA and DNA. Five discrete regions of every tumor underwent sampling. The CDR3 covers 13 residues. Germline V CDR1 and CDR2: SGHAT, FQNNGV. Study results and limitations: Reduced overlap was seen in tumor-adjacent and tumor-blood pairs versus tumor region pairs. Researchers report that only about 7.5-24% of top clones turned up in all five tumor regions.

Regarding this clonotype: Its specificity is not known. In this CDR3 the conserved last residue, phenylalanine or tryptophan, is missing, so a read error is likely.

This receptor was taken from a middle-aged man with primary liver carcinoma and hepatitis B virus infection. The rearrangement uses TRBV11-2 and TRBJ1-2, with 7 bases identical to TRBD1. Sequencing used tumor tissue from primary liver carcinoma. Written as DNA, the CDR3 is TGTGTCAGCAGATTTGACAGGGCAGGGGGCTACACCTCC. Translation: CVSRFDRAGGYTS.